This TCR beta chain derives from a study of control samples from healthy donors and cancer patients. With V trimmed by 2 bases and J by 4 bases, 11 bases remained unmatched. Germline lookup yields CDR1 SGDLS and CDR2 YYNGEE. This CDR3 has 17 residues. Libraries were prepared by immunoSEQ multiplex PCR; TCRdb keeps only in-frame clonotypes and omits some of them. Across roughly 200,000 clones, the top ten clones capture roughly 2.2% of the sample. The chain uses TRBV9 and TRBJ2-3; 9 positions agree with TRBD2. Material: blood. The receptor was derived from a woman younger than 45 in good health. The CDR3 DNA sequence: TGTGCCAGCAGCGTCAGTGGGCGGGGGGGACTCGCAGATACGCAGTATTTT. The encoded protein is CASSVSGRGGLADTQYF.